Below, 27 T cell receptor gamma chains from the same sample are listed, as sequenced in a study of gamma delta lymphoproliferative disorders and STAT genes (dated by TCRdb to 2017 to 2018). Genomic DNA from peripheral blood mononuclear cells isolated from patients and controls was used for TCR sequencing. The method behind the library was multiplex PCR. The listed sequencing device is Illumina MiSeq. For TCRdb, the public reads were processed anew by CATT, and duplicate DNA sequences were folded into one row. The sample table contains 1,300 or so gamma-chain clones; only one count was recorded for around 8% of them. Of the sample, around 53% falls within the top ten clones. Sequenced: blood. All receptors come from a human donor with gamma-delta T-cell large granular lymphocyte leukemia.

This clone was detected many times. CDR3 DNA: TGTGCCACCTGGGACCGCCCTTATTATAAGAAACTCTTT. Protein: CATWDRPYYKKLF. The J gene is TRGJ1 or TRGJ2, the V gene TRGV2. The J gene, not given by TCRdb, was assigned here from a germline match of the nucleotide sequence. The CDR3 runs to 13 residues. Per germline, CDR1 EGSNGY and CDR2 YDSYNSKV. With V trimmed by 3 bases and J by 3 bases, 5 bases remained unmatched.

In its sample, this clone ranks as medium-sized. The rearrangement uses TRGV8 and TRGJ1 or TRGJ2. No J gene was available from TCRdb, and it was assigned here by a germline match of the DNA. The CDR3 is 12 residues long. Germline assignment: CDR1 VENAVY and CDR2 YDSYNSRV. Unmatched junction bases numbered 6, after V lost 5 bases and J lost 5 bases. The CDR3, as DNA: TGTGCCACCTGGGCGAGGGATTATAAGAAACTCTTT. This translates into CATWARDYKKLF.

This clone has at least ten counts. The same CDR3 is also encoded by other DNA sequences in this sample. V and J are TRGV9 and TRGJ1 or TRGJ2. No J gene is reported in TCRdb; it was inferred here by comparing the DNA with germline. Unmatched junction bases numbered 2, after V lost 8 bases and J lost 7 bases. The V gene's germline CDR1 is GITISATS and CDR2 ISYDGTV (reference sequence). The CDR3 totals 9 residues. CDR3 residues: CALSYKKLF. For the CDR3, the DNA is TGTGCCTTGTCCTATAAGAAACTCTTT.

This clone is judged medium-sized. The J gene is TRGJ1 or TRGJ2, the V gene TRGV8. Germline matching of the DNA provided the J gene here, since TCRdb leaves it blank. Germline trimming cut 4 bases from V and 1 base from J; bases unmatched to any gene: 4. This CDR3 comprises 13 residues. Germline CDR1 VENAVY, CDR2 YDSYNSRV. CDR3 in DNA: TGTGCCACCTGGGACCTTAATTATTATAAGAAACTCTTT. It codes for CATWDLNYYKKLF.

This clone rates as medium-sized (0.01 to 0.1%). At one end, the junction sequence differs from germline, possibly due to a read error. The rearrangement links TRGV10 to TRGJ1 or TRGJ2. Here the J gene was assigned by germline matching of the DNA, as TCRdb has none. TRGV10 is treated as an ORF (open reading frame) with a function not yet certain. CDR3 size: 11 residues. The CDR3 region is CATWDCYKKLF. CDR3 in DNA: TGTGCTACGTGGGATTGTTATAAGAAACTCTTT.

By share of the sample, this clone is medium-sized (0.01 to 0.1%). The sample has other DNA sequences that encode this CDR3 too. The chain uses TRGV8 and TRGJ1 or TRGJ2. In the absence of a J gene in TCRdb, the DNA was matched to germline to assign it here. The CDR3 is made up of 11 amino acids. V dropped 3 bases and J dropped 7; count of bases not matched to a gene: 3. The germline CDR1 and CDR2 sequences are VENAVY and YDSYNSRV. This CDR3 reads CATWDGYKKLF. The CDR3 bases are TGTGCCACCTGGGATGGCTATAAGAAACTCTTT.

The chain combines TRGV10 with TRGJP1. No J segment appears in TCRdb, so it was assigned here by matching the sequence to germline. TRGV10 is placed among ORFs of uncertain function. This CDR3 spans 17 amino acids. The ends lost 8 bases at V and 4 bases at J; junction bases unmatched: 17. The CDR3, as DNA: TGTGCTGCGTGGGACCGAGAGGGGGAGAGCACTGGTTGGTTCAAGATATTT. It specifies CAAWDREGESTGWFKIF.

This clone appeared many times. The genes are TRGV3 and TRGJ1 or TRGJ2. Since TCRdb gives no J gene, matching the DNA to germline was used here to assign it. V was clipped by 0 bases and J by 6 bases; unmatched bases: 5. Germline values: CDR1 VTNTFY, CDR2 YDVSTARD (reference sequence). The CDR3 spans 13 residues. The CDR3, as DNA: TGTGCCACCTGGGACAGGCTATCTTATAAGAAACTCTTT. Amino acid sequence: CATWDRLSYKKLF.

This clone ranks as medium-sized (0.01 to 0.1%). This chain uses TRGV3 with TRGJ1 or TRGJ2. The J gene was missing in TCRdb and was found by matching the end of the DNA to germline. Germline V gene data show CDR1 as VTNTFY and CDR2 as YDVSTARD (reference sequence). After removal of 5 bases from V and 2 bases from J, the junction contained 12 bases not matched to a gene. The CDR3 spans 15 residues. DNA of the CDR3: TGTGCCACCTGGGTCCGGGTCTCAGATTATTATAAGAAACTCTTT. Translating gives CATWVRVSDYYKKLF.

This clone is labeled as medium-sized. This rearrangement joins TRGV10 to TRGJP1. TCRdb records no J gene; here it was assigned by comparing the DNA to germline. TRGV10 is an ORF, with its function uncertain. V lost 8 bases to trimming and J lost 6 bases; unmatched junction nucleotides: 16. This CDR3 is built from 16 residues. CDR3 residues: CAAWDCAHGSGWFKIF. The CDR3 DNA reads TGTGCTGCGTGGGATTGTGCCCACGGCTCTGGTTGGTTCAAGATATTT.

By sample fraction, this clone is medium-sized. The DNA is omitted, as the CDR3 cannot be located on it reliably, and the CDR3 follows TCRdb's listing. The identical CDR3 is also encoded by other nucleotide sequences in the sample. No J gene was named, though the V gene is TRGV11. TRGV11 is sorted into the ORF group, with uncertain function. The CDR3 adds up to 17 amino acids, both ends counted. The CDR3 here is CTTVPAGLGSLGRFKIF.

By share, this clone ranks as hyperexpanded. Other DNA sequences of this sample code for an identical CDR3. This chain links TRGV11 with TRGJP2. TCRdb supplies no J gene; here it was assigned by aligning the nucleotide sequence to germline. TRGV11 is marked as an open reading frame, function uncertain. J was trimmed by 5 bases and V by 9 bases; bases with no gene match: 15. The CDR3 is 16 amino acids. CDR3 region: CACWPPSGVSDWIKTF. Here the CDR3 DNA reads TGTGCCTGCTGGCCCCCCTCCGGGGTAAGTGATTGGATCAAGACGTTT.

This clone is termed medium-sized. The chain joins TRGV10 to TRGJ1 or TRGJ2. The J gene, left out of TCRdb, was set here by checking the DNA against germline. TRGV10 is reported as an ORF; its role is uncertain. The CDR3 sequence is 15 residues long. The CDR3 sequence: CAPKGGIRNYYKKLF. For the CDR3, the DNA is TGTGCCCCTAAAGGGGGGATAAGGAATTATTATAAGAAACTCTTT.

This clone came up many times. The chain carries TRGV2 and TRGJ1 or TRGJ2. TCRdb leaves out the J gene; it was filled in here by matching the DNA to germline. Germline V CDR1 and CDR2: EGSNGY, YDSYNSKV. This CDR3 comprises 11 residues. Trimming removed 4 bases from V and 11 bases from J; junction bases left unmatched: 8. The CDR3 nucleotides are TGTGCCACCTGGGAGGGGATAGAGAAACTCTTT. As protein: CATWEGIEKLF.

This clone has at least ten counts. TCRdb lists the protein of a much larger clone for this DNA, which differs at residue 8, so this is likely a read error; the protein given here is translated from the DNA itself. The chain joins TRGV4 to TRGJ1 or TRGJ2. TCRdb does not report a J gene; here it was assigned by matching the DNA to germline references. Germline V CDR1 and CDR2: EGSTGY, YDSYTSSV. The CDR3 loop spans 14 amino acids. The ends lost 0 bases at V and 0 bases at J; junction bases unmatched: 2. The CDR3 is CATWDGGNYYKKLF. CDR3 DNA: TGTGCCACCTGGGATGGGGGGAATTATTATAAGAAACTCTTT.

This clone is judged large (0.1 to 1%). This chain joins TRGV5 and TRGJP1. TCRdb does not report a J gene; here it was assigned by matching the DNA to germline references. This CDR3 contains 15 residues. V was clipped by 5 bases and J by 0 bases; unmatched bases: 6. Looked up from germline, CDR1 is VINAFY and CDR2 is YDVSNSKD. This CDR3 reads CATWGLHTTGWFKIF. The CDR3 nucleotides read TGTGCCACCTGGGGTTTACATACCACTGGTTGGTTCAAGATATTT.

By proportion, this clone is medium-sized. J is TRGJP1 and V is TRGV2. Germline matching of the DNA provided the J gene here, since TCRdb leaves it blank. CDR3 size: 14 residues. V lost 2 bases and J lost 2; bases outside the gene matches: 2. Germline CDR1 EGSNGY, CDR2 YDSYNSKV. The CDR3 reads CATWDETTGWFKIF. CDR3 coding DNA: TGTGCCACCTGGGACGAGACCACTGGTTGGTTCAAGATATTT.

By its share, this clone is medium-sized. Other DNA sequences in this specimen translate into the identical CDR3. The J gene is TRGJP2, the V gene TRGV3. TCRdb does not report a J gene; here it was assigned by matching the DNA to germline references. Per the germline V gene, CDR1 is VTNTFY and CDR2 is YDVSTARD (reference sequence). The CDR3 spans 18 residues. Losses at the gene ends were 0 bases for V and 12 bases for J; bases not matched to a gene: 22. The CDR3 is CATWDRHISYPLKGIKTF. The DNA of the CDR3 is TGTGCCACCTGGGACAGGCACATATCTTATCCTCTCAAGGGGATCAAGACGTTT.

By sample fraction, this clone is medium-sized. The V segment is TRGV2, and no J call was made. Germline CDR1 EGSNGY, CDR2 YDSYNSKV. CDR3 length: 9 amino acids. The CDR3, as DNA: TGTGCCACCTGGGACGGGCAATTTTTC. Translated, it gives CATWDGQFF.

By sample fraction, this clone is medium-sized. TCRdb's protein for this DNA is that of a much larger clone and differs from the translation at residue 9, likely a read error; the protein shown is the DNA translation. The chain employs TRGV10 and TRGJP1. The J gene is absent in TCRdb and was assigned here via DNA matching to germline. TRGV10 is marked as an open reading frame, function uncertain. The CDR3 covers 15 residues. Trimming removed 8 bases from V and 7 bases from J; junction bases left unmatched: 14. The CDR3 spells CAAWDFVAYGWFKIF. The CDR3 DNA reads as TGTGCTGCGTGGGATTTCGTTGCTTATGGTTGGTTCAAGATATTT.

This clone was seen many times. The TCRdb protein comes from a much larger clone and disagrees with this DNA's translation at residue 13, likely due to a read error; the protein given here is derived from the DNA. The V gene is listed as TRGV2; no J gene was called. Germline V gene data show CDR1 as EGSNGY and CDR2 as YDSYNSKV. This CDR3 is built from 15 residues. CDR3 amino acids: CATWDGRVNYYKELF. The CDR3 DNA reads TGTGCCACCTGGGACGGCCGAGTTAATTATTATAAGGAACTCTTT.

Ten or more counts support this clone. The same CDR3 can be traced to other DNA sequences in this sample. The rearrangement links TRGV2 to TRGJ1 or TRGJ2. In the absence of a J gene in TCRdb, the DNA was matched to germline to assign it here. Germline CDR1 and CDR2: EGSNGY and YDSYNSKV. The CDR3 runs 12 residues. After removal of 0 bases from V and 9 bases from J, the junction contained 5 bases not matched to a gene. CDR3 residues: CATWDGPCKKLF. The CDR3, as DNA: TGTGCCACCTGGGACGGGCCGTGTAAGAAACTCTTT.

Many counts were recorded for this clone. The V and J genes are TRGV9 and TRGJ1 or TRGJ2. TCRdb is silent on the J gene; assignment here came from matching the DNA to germline. This CDR3 has 14 amino acids. The V segment lost 2 bases and the J segment 3 bases; nucleotides outside the gene matches: 7. The germline gives CDR1 GITISATS, CDR2 ISYDGTV (reference sequence). Written as DNA, the CDR3 is TGTGCCTTGTGGGAGGGCCTCCGTTATTATAAGAAACTCTTT. It specifies CALWEGLRYYKKLF.

This clone was detected many times. The chain combines TRGV8 with TRGJ1 or TRGJ2. Assignment of the J gene here rests on matching the DNA to germline, because TCRdb gives none. V lost 4 bases, J lost 6 bases, and 9 bases stayed unmatched. The CDR3 extends over 13 amino acids. Germline-derived CDR1 and CDR2 are VENAVY and YDSYNSRV. For the CDR3, the DNA is TGTGCCACCTGGGACCCCAGGGGTTATAAGAAACTCTTT. Encoded protein: CATWDPRGYKKLF.

This clone was seen repeatedly, ten times or more. This sequence joins TRGV8 and TRGJ1 or TRGJ2. The J gene is absent in TCRdb and was assigned here via DNA matching to germline. Per the germline V gene, CDR1 is VENAVY and CDR2 is YDSYNSRV. This CDR3 spans 10 amino acids. The ends lost 6 bases at V and 12 bases at J; junction bases unmatched: 8. CDR3 nucleotide sequence: TGTGCCACCTGGCCGCAGGTGAAACTCTTT. Residues: CATWPQVKLF.

In its sample, this clone was seen a few times. The rearrangement links TRGV8 to TRGJ1 or TRGJ2. TCRdb leaves out the J gene; it was filled in here by matching the DNA to germline. The germline gives CDR1 VENAVY, CDR2 YDSYNSRV. This CDR3 is 14 amino acids long. The J segment lost 6 bases and the V segment lost 3 bases, leaving 11 bases of the junction unmatched. As DNA, the CDR3 is TGTGCCACCTGGGATTGGGAATTAAGTTATAAGAAACTCTTT. It specifies CATWDWELSYKKLF.

By sample share, this clone is medium-sized. The J gene is TRGJ1 or TRGJ2, the V gene TRGV2. The J gene was missing in TCRdb and was found by matching the end of the DNA to germline. Trimming took 3 bases from V and 11 from J; bases not matched to a gene: 10. CDR3 length equals 12 residues. The germline V gene has CDR1 EGSNGY and CDR2 YDSYNSKV. The CDR3: CATWDRAYEKLF. The CDR3 DNA follows: TGTGCCACCTGGGACAGGGCGTACGAGAAACTCTTT.